This is a list of T cell receptor beta chains from one sample in a study of siplizumab effects on memory and regulatory T cells. Profiled with immunoSEQ multiplex PCR; TCRdb holds only in-frame clones, not every one. Of roughly 9,600 clones in the sample, around 40% were seen once. These receptors' antigens are unknown. Specimen: CFSE-low (dividing) CD4+ T cells sorted from an allogeneic mixed lymphocyte reaction. These TCRs come from a human donor in good health; the cells came from an allogeneic mixed lymphocyte reaction. Each CDR3 is given without its conserved first and last residue. The size field is filled for only some rows; it gives once, few, many or a size class.

ASSLVSGYTGELF	TRBJ2-2	NA	TRBV7-3
ASSFQGGWNSPLH	TRBJ1-6	NA	TRBV11-2
ASSQRQGEHSPLH	TRBJ1-6	few	TRBV4-1
ASSLAASVITGELF	TRBJ2-2	NA	TRBV5-4
ASSQGATNEKLF	TRBJ1-4	NA	TRBV7-2
ASSLMGATDTQY	TRBJ2-3	medium-sized	TRBV7-3
ASSIVGPWAYNEQF	TRBJ2-1	NA	TRBV19
ASSHPRGATDTQY	TRBJ2-3	NA	TRBV23-1
ASSQGWTSAYYEQY	TRBJ2-7	NA	TRBV7-2
ASSPRLAGGRNEQF	TRBJ2-1	NA	TRBV7-6
ASSGVTGSGANVLT	TRBJ2-6	NA	TRBV19
ASSLEGGGGELF	TRBJ2-2	few	TRBV7-9
ASSQRGSGTSYNEQF	TRBJ2-1	NA	TRBV11-1
ASSLVGGTLAGYT	TRBJ1-2	medium-sized	TRBV5-1
ASSSAGGRSYNEQF	TRBJ2-1	few	TRBV5-4
ASRGGGLNTEAF	TRBJ1-1	medium-sized	TRBV5-4
ASSEARAGEGYEQY	TRBJ2-7	medium-sized	TRBV6-1
ASSWGTGVGTEAF	TRBJ1-1	NA	TRBV5-5
AYVYRPGAYEQY	TRBJ2-7	NA	TRBV27
ASSFKETQY	TRBJ2-5	NA	TRBV5-1
ASSLLRDSPLH	TRBJ1-6	few	TRBV28
ASSTPASYEQY	TRBJ2-7	medium-sized	TRBV6-5
ASSRSIRGYTEAF	TRBJ1-1	NA	TRBV27
ASSPGWGAGDYGYT	TRBJ1-2	few	TRBV28
ASSLVGGRARTGELF	TRBJ2-2	NA	TRBV7-8
ASSLRSGSGEQF	TRBJ2-1	NA	TRBV27
ASRIGAYDTQY	TRBJ2-3	NA	TRBV2